Below, 10 T cell receptor beta chains from the same sample are listed, as sequenced in a study of CD4 and CD8 cells across lung adenocarcinoma regions. Each CDR3 protein gets one entry after TCRdb re-called the PCR reads with MiXCR. The sample records under 20,000 distinct CDR3 sequences, about 53% being singletons. Sequenced sample: CD8+ T cells from the margin of a lung tumor. Receptors originate from a male donor with lung adenocarcinoma. The CD4 and CD8 labels of this study may be unreliable.

This chain joins TRBV12-3 or TRBV12-4 and TRBJ2-3, with a weak D call TRBD1 (6 bases). This CDR3 has 15 residues. The V and J ends lost 3 bases and 6 bases respectively, with 16 bases between them. CDR3 DNA sequence: TGTGCCAGCAGTTTTTCAGACAGGACCATCGATACGCAGTATTTT. As protein: CASSFSDRTIDTQYF.

This chain links TRBV12-3 or TRBV12-4 with TRBJ2-4, with TRBD2 matching 10 bases. V lost 3 bases to trimming and J lost 12 bases; unmatched junction nucleotides: 20. The CDR3 sequence is 18 residues long. CDR3: CASSLGASGGLDKKTQYF. DNA of the CDR3: TGTGCCAGCAGTTTGGGGGCTAGCGGGGGTTTAGACAAAAAGACTCAGTACTTC.

The CDR3 coding sequence is TGTGCCAGCAGTTTTTACGGATACAATGAGCAGTACTTC. The encoded protein is CASSFYGYNEQYF. V usage is TRBV12-3 or TRBV12-4 and J usage is TRBJ2-3; no definite D call. Gene TRBJ2-7 matches the end of the DNA better, so the J call may be wrong. The CDR3 runs 13 residues.

This sequence joins TRBV6-1 and TRBJ2-4; 10 bases line up with TRBD2. The CDR3 totals 15 residues. The ends lost 6 bases at V and 13 bases at J; junction bases unmatched: 15. CDR1 is MNHNS, CDR2 SASEGT, per germline. This CDR3 reads CASSPGTSAKNTQYF. CDR3 nucleotides: TGTGCCAGCAGCCCGGGGACTAGCGCCAAAAACACGCAGTACTTC.

This clonotype was counted a few times. Without the conserved terminal phenylalanine or tryptophan, this CDR3 likely stems from a read error. The limits of the CDR3 on the DNA are not certain, so only TCRdb's listed CDR3 is given. This chain uses TRBV10-2 with TRBJ2-1; the listed D gene, TRBD1, was not tested against the DNA. The CDR3 is 13 residues long, counting both termini. Germline CDR1 WSHSY, CDR2 SAAADI. The CDR3 loop reads CASSGVGQGVQWG.

The chain is built from TRBV6-1 and TRBJ2-5, with 10 nucleotides matching TRBD2. The J call is in doubt because the DNA end fits TRBJ2-1 better. This CDR3 region has 14 residues. The germline gives CDR1 MNHNS, CDR2 SASEGT. The CDR3: CASSPGLAYNEQFF. CDR3 coding DNA: TGTGCCAGCAGTCCGGGACTAGCGTACAATGAGCAGTTCTTC.

The V call is TRBV6-5, the J call TRBJ2-5; 9 bases map to TRBD2. The J call may be in error: the DNA end matches TRBJ2-7 better. Germline V CDR1 and CDR2: MNHEY, SVGAGI. This CDR3 comprises 14 residues. The CDR3 sequence is CASSSSWTSDEQYF. Here the CDR3 DNA reads TGTGCCAGCAGTTCATCTTGGACTAGCGACGAGCAGTACTTC.

This clonotype was counted many times. This chain links TRBV6-6 with TRBJ2-1; a possible D gene is TRBD2 (5 bases). Trimming removed 5 bases at V and 8 bases at J, with 10 bases between. CDR1 and CDR2 from the germline V gene are MNHNY and SVGAGI (reference sequence). CDR3 length: 12 amino acids. The CDR3 region is CASSTSFDEQFF. In DNA form, the CDR3 reads TGTGCCAGCAGTACTAGTTTCGATGAGCAGTTCTTC.

The V call is TRBV6-1, the J call TRBJ2-1, with D perhaps TRBD2 (6 bases). CDR1 MNHNS and CDR2 SASEGT come from the germline V gene. The CDR3 spans 16 residues. V lost 2 bases and J lost 0, with 11 bases in between. This chain's CDR3 is CASSELRGSSYNEQFF. For the CDR3, the DNA is TGTGCCAGCAGTGAACTACGGGGGAGCTCCTACAATGAGCAGTTCTTC.

Note on this clonotype: A junction boundary mismatches the germline segment, possibly from a read error. V gene TRBV6-1 combines with J gene TRBJ2-3, with D possibly matching TRBD2 (6 bases). This CDR3 comprises 16 residues. Germline CDR1 and CDR2: MNHNS and SASEGT. In DNA, the CDR3 is TGTGCCAGCGCGGGGCGAGGGCGGGGTCGTACAGAGACGCAGTATTTC. Residues: CASAGRGRGRTETQYF.